Listed here are 9 T cell receptor beta chains from one sample, sequenced in a study of shared clonotypes between healthy human individuals. TCRdb's table, derived via immunoSEQ multiplex PCR, lists solely in-frame clones and lacks some. The sample contains about 470,000 clones, 79% of which appear only once. The source material was PBMCs. Source of these receptors: a woman aged 40 to 50 in good health. Some clones in this sample may be carry-over from other donors' samples.

This chain joins TRBV20-1 and TRBJ2-1; D ambiguous. V lost 5 bases and J 6 bases, leaving 5 bases between the germline ends. The CDR3 contains 10 residues. Per the germline V gene, CDR1 is DFQATT and CDR2 is SNEGSKA (reference sequence). CDR3 sequence (DNA): TGCAGTGCTGTGACCAATGAGCAGTTCTTC. Amino acid sequence: CSAVTNEQFF.

V is TRBV9 and J is TRBJ2-5, with D perhaps matching TRBD1 or TRBD2 (6 bases each). Germline CDR1 SGDLS, CDR2 YYNGEE. Trimming left V 4 bases short and J 3 bases short, with 13 bases between. The CDR3 is 14 residues long. CDR3 sequence (DNA): TGTGCCAGCAGCCGCATGGGGGGCGAAGAGACCCAGTACTTC. The encoded protein is CASSRMGGEETQYF. Based on the CDR3 plus reference TRBV9 and TRBJ2-5, the full variable domain is DSGVTQTPKHLITATGQRVTLRCSPRSGDLSVYWYQQSLDQGLQFLIQYYNGEERAKGNILERFSAQQFPDLHSELNLSSLELGDSALYFCASSRMGGEETQYFGPGTRLLVL.

The chain couples TRBV20-1 to TRBJ2-5; D is undetermined. Trimming removed 6 bases from V and 5 bases from J, with 10 bases in between. Germline lookup yields CDR1 DFQATT and CDR2 SNEGSKA (reference sequence). The CDR3 has 11 amino acids. CDR3 amino acids: CSAEPRETQYF. The CDR3 region has the DNA TGCAGTGCCGAGCCTAGGGAGACCCAGTACTTC.

This chain connects TRBV5-1 to TRBJ2-7; 15 positions match TRBD2. V trimming: 4 bases; J trimming: 5 bases; junction bases outside the gene matches: 7. Germline CDR1 is SGHRS and CDR2 is YFSETQ. The CDR3 totals 16 residues. The CDR3 sequence is CASSVEGLAGGHEQYF. The DNA for the CDR3 is TGCGCCAGCAGCGTAGAAGGACTAGCGGGAGGGCACGAGCAGTACTTC.

The CDR3 spells CASSLRLARTGELFF. In DNA, the CDR3 is TGTGCCAGCAGCTTAAGACTAGCGAGAACCGGGGAGCTGTTTTTT. The rearrangement joins TRBV11-2 to TRBJ2-2; 8 bases match TRBD2. Germline V gives CDR1 SGHAT, CDR2 FQNNGV. The length of the CDR3 is 15 residues. J gave up 5 bases and V 2 bases, and 4 bases lay outside the gene matches.

This chain links TRBV18 with TRBJ2-7; the D is unclear. Germline V lookup: CDR1 KGHSH, CDR2 LQKENI. Trimming left V 4 bases short and J 7 bases short, with 14 bases between. CDR3 size: 13 residues. The CDR3 nucleotides read TGTGCCAGCTCACGGGCCAGAGCTCGTGAGCAGTACTTC. Its protein is CASSRARAREQYF. The variable domain in full, completed from reference TRBV18 and TRBJ2-7, reads NAGVMQNPRHLVRRRGQEARLRCSPMKGHSHVYWYRQLPEEGLKFMVYLQKENIIDESGMPKERFSAEFPKEGPSILRIQQVVRGDSAAYFCASSRARAREQYFGPGTRLTVT.

The chain links TRBV5-1 to TRBJ2-3; D call uncertain. Germline CDR1 and CDR2: SGHRS and YFSETQ. The ends were cut back, 1 base at V and 0 bases at J, with 6 bases in the middle. The CDR3 consists of 14 residues. In DNA, the CDR3 is TGCGCCAGCAGCTTGACGGTTAGCACAGATACGCAGTATTTT. Translated: CASSLTVSTDTQYF. The full variable domain, completed using reference TRBV5-1 and TRBJ2-3, is KAGVTQTPRYLIKTRGQQVTLSCSPISGHRSVSWYQQTPGQGLQFLFEYFSETQRNKGNFPGRFSGRQFSNSRSEMNVSTLELGDSALYLCASSLTVSTDTQYFGPGTRLTVL.

The chain joins TRBV7-9 to TRBJ2-1; a weak D match, TRBD2 (5 bases). V lost 6 bases and J 7 bases, leaving 16 bases between the germline ends. Per germline, CDR1 SEHNR and CDR2 FQNEAQ (reference sequence). This CDR3 is 14 amino acids long. CDR3 bases: TGTGCCAGCAGTAACCGGGAAGATCCGAATGAGCAGTTCTTC. It encodes CASSNREDPNEQFF.

The rearrangement joins TRBV19 to TRBJ2-3, with a weak D call TRBD2 (5 bases). V gave up 6 bases and J gave up 3 bases, with 10 bases separating them. This CDR3 is 13 amino acids long. CDR1 is LNHDA, CDR2 SQIVND, per germline (reference sequence). Written as DNA, the CDR3 is TGTGCCAGTAGGCAACTAGGGACAGATACGCAGTATTTT. Translated: CASRQLGTDTQYF.